The 19 T cell receptor beta chains reported below all come from one sample, sequenced in a study of shared clonotypes between healthy human individuals (dated by TCRdb to about 2020). Libraries were constructed by the immunoSEQ multiplex PCR assay. The immuneACCESS repertoire file appears here via TCRdb, limited to in-frame rearrangements. These files lack a portion of the clones; in checked studies, under half of the deficit traces to unresolved V genes, and the cause of the others is not known. This sample is represented by around 2.1 million clones; around 95% of them were singletons. The ten biggest clones cover less than 0.15% of the sample. The specimen sequenced was naive CD4+ T cells sorted from blood. What this sample's cell subset or site label stands for: CD45RA+ positively selected. Receptors were obtained from a man younger than 30 in good health.

Only one count was recorded for this clone. The chain uses TRBV5-6 and TRBJ2-7, with 11 bases aligning to TRBD2. The CDR3 length is 16 residues. Germline V gene data show CDR1 as SGHDT and CDR2 as YYEEEE. The trim removed 0 bases at V and 8 bases at J, leaving 10 bases unmatched. In nucleotides, the CDR3 is TGTGCCAGCAGCTTGGAATTCTCACTAGCGGGAGCCCAGCAGTACTTC. This sequence encodes CASSLEFSLAGAQQYF.

V usage is TRBV11-2 and J usage is TRBJ2-3; TRBD2 matches at 10 bases. V gave up 7 bases and J gave up 7 bases; unmatched junction bases: 14. CDR1 and CDR2 from the germline V gene are SGHAT and FQNNGV. The CDR3 runs 16 residues. CDR3 region: CASNKMGSGGAHTQYF. In nucleotides, the CDR3 is TGTGCCAGCAACAAAATGGGCAGCGGGGGGGCACATACGCAGTATTTT.

The rearrangement links TRBV18 to TRBJ2-7; D is unclear. Germline loops: CDR1 KGHSH, CDR2 LQKENI. Trimming shortened V by 3 bases and J by 0 bases, and 12 bases separated the two germline ends. The CDR3 covers 15 residues. In DNA form, the CDR3 reads TGTGCCAGCTCACCCCAAGCAGGAGTCTCCTACGAGCAGTACTTC. Its translation is CASSPQAGVSYEQYF.

V and J are TRBV29-1 and TRBJ2-3; tentative D call: TRBD2 (6 bases). The V end lost 3 bases, the J end lost 3 bases, and 22 bases lay between the germline ends. The CDR3 runs 17 residues. Germline assignment: CDR1 SQVTM and CDR2 ANQGSEA. DNA of the CDR3: TGCAGCGTTGAGACCTTGGGAGGCGGATTAAGAACAGATACGCAGTATTTT. It specifies CSVETLGGGLRTDTQYF.

The rearrangement joins TRBV5-5 to TRBJ1-4; TRBD1 is a possible D gene (5 bases). V lost 0 bases and J lost 7, with 10 bases in between. Germline assignment: CDR1 SGHKS and CDR2 YYEKEE (reference sequence). There are 14 residues in the CDR3. As DNA, the CDR3 is TGTGCCAGCAGCTTGGCTGGGGCGAGTGAAAAACTGTTTTTT. It specifies CASSLAGASEKLFF.

The rearrangement joins TRBV10-1 to TRBJ2-2; the D is unclear. Trimming left V 6 bases short and J 2 bases short, with 7 bases between. This CDR3 contains 13 residues. Germline CDR1 reads WNHNN; CDR2 reads SYGVQD (reference sequence). As DNA, the CDR3 is TGCGCCAGCAGGCCTGGCAACACCGGGGAGCTGTTTTTT. Protein: CASRPGNTGELFF.

CDR3 in DNA: TGTGCCTGGACAGGGGGCGTTATCTACGAGCAGTACTTC. Protein product: CAWTGGVIYEQYF. V gene TRBV30 combines with J gene TRBJ2-7, with 8 nucleotides matching TRBD1. The CDR3 consists of 13 residues. Germline V lookup: CDR1 GTSNPN, CDR2 SVGIG (reference sequence). Losses at the gene ends were 4 bases for V and 3 bases for J; bases not matched to a gene: 5.

This chain links TRBV7-6 with TRBJ2-5; weak D call: TRBD2 (5 bases). This CDR3 contains 16 residues. Between the trimmed V and J ends, which lost 4 bases and 1 base, there was a span of 16 bases. CDR1 is SGHVS and CDR2 is FNYEAQ in the germline V gene. CDR3 sequence (DNA): TGTGCCAGCAGCTCCCGACTACTAACGATCCAAGAGACCCAGTACTTC. This sequence encodes CASSSRLLTIQETQYF. Using reference TRBV7-6 and TRBJ2-5 for the parts outside the CDR3, the full variable domain is GAGVSQSPRYKVTKRGQDVALRCDPISGHVSLYWYRQALGQGPEFLTYFNYEAQQDKSGLPNDRFSAERPEGSISTLTIQRTEQRDSAMYRCASSSRLLTIQETQYFGPGTRLLVL.

This chain connects TRBV11-2 to TRBJ2-2, with D possibly matching TRBD1 (6 bases). Germline lookup yields CDR1 SGHAT and CDR2 FQNNGV. Between the trimmed V and J ends, which lost 8 bases and 6 bases, there was a span of 13 bases. The CDR3 spans 13 residues. DNA for the CDR3: TGTGCCAGCGGTACAGGGTATGCCGGGGAGCTGTTTTTT. Translating gives CASGTGYAGELFF. Combining the CDR3 with reference TRBV11-2 and TRBJ2-2 gives the whole variable domain EAGVAQSPRYKIIEKRQSVAFWCNPISGHATLYWYQQILGQGPKLLIQFQNNGVVDDSQLPKDRFSAERLKGVDSTLKIQPAKLEDSAVYLCASGTGYAGELFFGEGSRLTVL.

Concerning this clone itself: Other nucleotide sequences from this sample produce the same CDR3. This rearrangement joins TRBV28 to TRBJ2-7; D call uncertain. Trimming shortened V by 3 bases and J by 2 bases, and 5 bases separated the two germline ends. The germline gives CDR1 MDHEN, CDR2 SYDVKM. This CDR3 region has 12 residues. In DNA, the CDR3 is TGTGCCAGCAGTTTGTTCCCCTACGAGCAGTACTTC. It specifies CASSLFPYEQYF. Based on the CDR3 plus reference TRBV28 and TRBJ2-7, the full variable domain is DVKVTQSSRYLVKRTGEKVFLECVQDMDHENMFWYRQDPGLGLRLIYFSYDVKMKEKGDIPEGYSVSREKKERFSLILESASTNQTSMYLCASSLFPYEQYFGPGTRLTVT.

V is TRBV19 and J is TRBJ2-7; TRBD1 might be the D (6 bases). Per the germline V gene, CDR1 is LNHDA and CDR2 is SQIVND (reference sequence). The CDR3 runs to 13 residues. Trimming pared 3 bases from V and 7 bases from J, leaving 13 bases between. The CDR3 DNA reads as TGTGCCAGTAGTATGGAAGATACAGGGGAGCAGTACTTC. Its protein is CASSMEDTGEQYF.

The chain combines TRBV5-4 with TRBJ2-5; weak D call: TRBD2 (6 bases). CDR1 and CDR2 from the germline V gene are SGHNT and YYREEE (reference sequence). This CDR3 has 14 amino acids. With 0 bases removed from V and 4 bases from J, the gap between germline ends came to 10 bases. DNA for the CDR3: TGTGCCAGCAGCTTGGCGGGAGCAGGAGAGACCCAGTACTTC. This sequence encodes CASSLAGAGETQYF.

Note on this clone: Other nucleotide sequences in the sample specify the same CDR3. The chain has TRBV18 and TRBJ2-7; D uncertain. This CDR3 contains 14 residues. Germline CDR1 is KGHSH and CDR2 is LQKENI. V lost 2 bases and J 1 base, leaving 9 bases between the germline ends. The CDR3 region is CASSPSTDSYEQYF. CDR3 sequence (DNA): TGTGCCAGCTCACCAAGTACCGATTCCTACGAGCAGTACTTC.

The chain links TRBV7-2 to TRBJ2-3, with 11 positions matching TRBD2. CDR3 length: 15 residues. CDR1 and CDR2 from the germline V gene are SGHTA and FQGNSA. Trimming took 3 bases from V and 4 from J; bases not matched to a gene: 3. The CDR3 loop reads CASSFTSGSPDTQYF. For the CDR3, the DNA is TGTGCCAGCAGCTTCACTAGCGGGAGCCCAGATACGCAGTATTTT. The full variable domain, in which reference TRBV7-2 and TRBJ2-3 provide the parts outside the CDR3, is GAGVSQSPSNKVTEKGKDVELRCDPISGHTALYWYRQSLGQGLEFLIYFQGNSAPDKSGLPSDRFSAERTGGSVSTLTIQRTQQEDSAVYLCASSFTSGSPDTQYFGPGTRLTVL.

V is TRBV11-2 and J is TRBJ1-1; possibly TRBD1 for D (6 bases). The germline gives CDR1 SGHAT, CDR2 FQNNGV. V was shortened by 5 bases and J by 2 bases, with 18 bases between the two germline ends. The length of the CDR3 is 16 residues. The CDR3 bases are TGTGCCAGCAGCGTAAGGGGAGGGGGAAAAAACACTGAAGCTTTCTTT. Protein: CASSVRGGGKNTEAFF. The variable domain in full, completed from reference TRBV11-2 and TRBJ1-1, reads EAGVAQSPRYKIIEKRQSVAFWCNPISGHATLYWYQQILGQGPKLLIQFQNNGVVDDSQLPKDRFSAERLKGVDSTLKIQPAKLEDSAVYLCASSVRGGGKNTEAFFGQGTRLTVV.

The V call is TRBV7-8, the J call TRBJ2-5, with 10 bases matching TRBD1. V dropped 3 bases and J dropped 4; count of bases not matched to a gene: 11. The germline gives CDR1 SGHVS, CDR2 FQNEAQ. The CDR3 is 17 amino acids. This CDR3 is CASSFQSVTGGLETQYF. CDR3 DNA: TGTGCCAGCAGCTTTCAGTCCGTGACAGGGGGCTTAGAGACCCAGTACTTC.

Concerning this clone itself: This same CDR3 is encoded by further DNA sequences in the sample. This sequence joins TRBV5-1 and TRBJ1-5; D is undetermined. The CDR3 extends over 16 amino acids. Trimming cost V 0 bases and J 0 bases, with 10 bases left between them. Germline CDR1 SGHRS, CDR2 YFSETQ. CDR3 sequence reads: CASSLGTDYSNQPQHF. In DNA, the CDR3 is TGCGCCAGCAGCTTGGGAACGGATTATAGCAATCAGCCCCAGCATTTT.

The chain carries TRBV11-2 and TRBJ2-7; D gene ambiguous. The CDR3 has 13 amino acids. V lost 6 bases and J 0 bases, leaving 9 bases between the germline ends. Germline V CDR1 and CDR2: SGHAT, FQNNGV. The CDR3 bases are TGTGCCAGCAGACCCAGTTTCTCCTACGAGCAGTACTTC. Residues: CASRPSFSYEQYF. The complete variable domain, with remaining parts taken from reference TRBV11-2 and TRBJ2-7, reads EAGVAQSPRYKIIEKRQSVAFWCNPISGHATLYWYQQILGQGPKLLIQFQNNGVVDDSQLPKDRFSAERLKGVDSTLKIQPAKLEDSAVYLCASRPSFSYEQYFGPGTRLTVT.

V usage is TRBV5-1 and J usage is TRBJ2-7; the match to TRBD1 covers 7 bases. CDR1 is SGHRS, CDR2 YFSETQ, per germline. The ends lost 3 bases at V and 0 bases at J; junction bases unmatched: 12. The CDR3 spans 17 residues. The CDR3 sequence is CASSYITRQGISYEQYF. In nucleotides, the CDR3 is TGCGCCAGCAGCTACATAACCAGACAGGGTATCTCCTACGAGCAGTACTTC.